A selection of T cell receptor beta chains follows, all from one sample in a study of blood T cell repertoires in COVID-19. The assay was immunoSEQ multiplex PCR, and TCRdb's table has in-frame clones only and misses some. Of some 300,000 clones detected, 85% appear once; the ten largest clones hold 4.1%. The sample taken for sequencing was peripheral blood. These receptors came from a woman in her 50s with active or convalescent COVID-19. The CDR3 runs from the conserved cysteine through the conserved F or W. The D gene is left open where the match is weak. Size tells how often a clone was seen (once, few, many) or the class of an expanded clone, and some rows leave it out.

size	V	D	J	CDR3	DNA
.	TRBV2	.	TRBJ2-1	CASNRRELDNEQFF	TGTGCCAGCAACCGCCGCGAATTGGACAATGAGCAGTTCTTC
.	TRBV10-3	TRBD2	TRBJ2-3	CAISESNSTSGSTDTQYF	TGTGCCATCAGTGAGTCTAATAGTACTAGCGGGAGCACAGATACGCAGTATTTT
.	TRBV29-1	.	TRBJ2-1	CSVEFSGREQFF	TGCAGCGTTGAATTCAGCGGGCGTGAGCAGTTCTTC
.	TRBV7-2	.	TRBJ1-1	CASSLVSGTEAFF	TGTGCCAGCAGCTTAGTGTCTGGGACAGAAGCTTTCTTT
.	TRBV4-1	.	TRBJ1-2	CASSLQGAGDTGYGYTF	TGCGCCAGCAGCCTTCAAGGAGCGGGGGACACGGGCTATGGCTACACCTTC
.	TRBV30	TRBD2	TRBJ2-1	CACTAGTSSLEQFF	TGTGCCTGTACCGCCGGGACTAGTTCCCTTGAGCAGTTCTTC
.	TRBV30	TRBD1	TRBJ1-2	CAWSGSGGNYGYTF	TGTGCCTGGAGCGGATCAGGGGGTAACTATGGCTACACCTTC
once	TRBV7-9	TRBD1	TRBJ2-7	CASSLVGTGSEQYF	TGTGCCAGCAGCTTAGTCGGGACAGGGTCCGAGCAGTACTTC
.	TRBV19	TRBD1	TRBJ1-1	CASRDRAPTEAFF	TGTGCCAGCCGGGACAGGGCCCCCACTGAAGCTTTCTTT
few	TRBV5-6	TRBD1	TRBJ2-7	CASSFGTGRYEQYF	TGTGCCAGCAGCTTTGGGACAGGGCGCTACGAGCAGTACTTC
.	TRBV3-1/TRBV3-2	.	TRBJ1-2	CASGRVEQGEGYTF	TGTGCCAGCGGGAGGGTTGAACAGGGAGAAGGCTACACCTTC
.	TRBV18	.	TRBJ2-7	CASSPGREQYF	TGTGCCAGCTCGCCAGGGCGCGAGCAGTACTTC
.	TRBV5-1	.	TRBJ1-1	CASSLQALNTEAFF	TGCGCCAGCAGCTTGCAGGCCTTGAACACTGAAGCTTTCTTT
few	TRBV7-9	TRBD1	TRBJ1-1	CASSPIPRDRRIMNTEAFF	TGTGCCAGCAGCCCGATACCTAGGGACAGGCGCATAATGAACACTGAAGCTTTCTTT
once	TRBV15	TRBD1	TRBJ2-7	CATSGGQGSSYEQYF	TGTGCCACCAGCGGGGGACAGGGAAGCTCCTACGAGCAGTACTTC
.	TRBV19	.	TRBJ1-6	CASKFVDANSPLHF	TGTGCCAGTAAATTCGTAGATGCTAATTCACCCCTCCACTTT
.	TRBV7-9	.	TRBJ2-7	CASSLVQGPSYEQYF	TGTGCCAGCAGCTTAGTGCAGGGCCCCTCCTACGAGCAGTACTTC
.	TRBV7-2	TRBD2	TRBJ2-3	CASSLWPAGGTDTQYF	TGTGCCAGCAGCTTATGGCCCGCGGGGGGCACAGATACGCAGTATTTT
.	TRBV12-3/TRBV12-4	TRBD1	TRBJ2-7	CASRRTGNGQQYF	TGTGCCAGCAGGAGGACAGGGAATGGCCAGCAGTACTTC
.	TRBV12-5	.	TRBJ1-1	CASGLRTEAFF	TGTGCTAGTGGTTTGCGTACTGAAGCTTTCTTT
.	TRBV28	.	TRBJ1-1	CASQDLDRPGEAFF	TGTGCCAGCCAGGATCTCGACAGGCCGGGTGAAGCTTTCTTT
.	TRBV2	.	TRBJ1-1	CASSASGGAWTEAFF	TGTGCCAGCAGTGCATCGGGGGGCGCTTGGACTGAAGCTTTCTTT
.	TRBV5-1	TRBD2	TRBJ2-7	CASSSGGGAYEQYF	TGCGCCAGCAGCTCGGGCGGGGGGGCCTACGAGCAGTACTTC
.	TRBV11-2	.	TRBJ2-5	CASSFRVHVRETQYF	TGTGCCAGCAGCTTTCGGGTCCATGTGCGAGAGACCCAGTACTTC
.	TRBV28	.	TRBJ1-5	CASGGSGQPQHF	TGTGCCAGCGGAGGGTCGGGGCAGCCCCAGCATTTT
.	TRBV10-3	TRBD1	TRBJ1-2	CAIRTGQPNYGYTF	TGTGCCATCAGAACGGGACAGCCTAACTATGGCTACACCTTC
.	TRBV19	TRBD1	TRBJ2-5	CASSISGTGGETQYF	TGTGCCAGTAGTATCTCCGGGACAGGGGGAGAGACCCAGTACTTC
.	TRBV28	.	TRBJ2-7	CATGGPYEQYF	TGTGCCACCGGAGGTCCCTACGAGCAGTACTTC
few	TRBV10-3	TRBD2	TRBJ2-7	CAIRDPGGSTYEQYF	TGTGCCATCAGGGACCCCGGGGGGAGTACCTACGAGCAGTACTTC
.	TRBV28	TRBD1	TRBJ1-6	CASSDQTGFGSPLHF	TGTGCCAGCAGTGATCAGACAGGGTTCGGATCACCCCTCCACTTT
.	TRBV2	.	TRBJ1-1	CASSGRQIGTEAFF	TGTGCCAGCAGTGGAAGACAGATCGGCACTGAAGCTTTCTTT
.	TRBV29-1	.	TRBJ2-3	CSVGTWGGTDTQYF	TGCAGCGTCGGAACTTGGGGGGGCACAGATACGCAGTATTTT
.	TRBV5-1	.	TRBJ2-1	CASSLGPRSLRGEQFF	TGCGCCAGCAGCTTGGGACCTCGCTCCCTAAGGGGTGAGCAGTTCTTC
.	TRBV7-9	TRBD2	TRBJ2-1	CASTIATSGLNEQFF	TGTGCCAGCACCATCGCTACTAGCGGACTCAATGAGCAGTTCTTC
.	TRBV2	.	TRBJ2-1	CASIGYEQFF	TGTGCCAGCATCGGGTACGAGCAGTTCTTC
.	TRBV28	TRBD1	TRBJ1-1	CASTRTGRVNTEAFF	TGTGCCAGCACAAGGACAGGGCGCGTGAACACTGAAGCTTTCTTT
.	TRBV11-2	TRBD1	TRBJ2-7	CASSLAQGVLLEQYF	TGTGCCAGCAGCTTAGCCCAGGGGGTTCTTCTCGAGCAGTACTTC
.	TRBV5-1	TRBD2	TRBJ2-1	CASSLGLAGYPYNEQFF	TGCGCCAGCAGCTTGGGACTAGCGGGATATCCCTACAATGAGCAGTTCTTC
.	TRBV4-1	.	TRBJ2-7	CASSQDLRSTTYEQYF	TGCGCCAGCAGCCAAGATTTACGGAGCACGACCTACGAGCAGTACTTC
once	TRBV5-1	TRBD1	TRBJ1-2	CASSLGETGADGYTF	TGCGCCAGCAGCTTGGGGGAGACAGGGGCGGATGGCTACACCTTC
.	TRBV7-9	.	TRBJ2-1	CASSLLYNEQFF	TGTGCCAGCAGCTTATTATACAATGAGCAGTTCTTC
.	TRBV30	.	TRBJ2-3	CAWSVLLKTDTQYF	TGTGCCTGGAGTGTACTGCTAAAAACAGATACGCAGTATTTT
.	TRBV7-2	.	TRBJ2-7	CASSLVLALEQYF	TGTGCCAGCAGCTTAGTGCTAGCGCTCGAGCAGTACTTC
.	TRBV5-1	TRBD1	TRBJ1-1	CASSLRPGGNTEAFF	TGCGCCAGCAGCTTGAGGCCAGGGGGGAACACTGAAGCTTTCTTT
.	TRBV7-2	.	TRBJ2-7	CASSLGQPQLSYEQYF	TGTGCCAGCAGCTTAGGACAGCCCCAGCTTTCCTACGAGCAGTACTTC
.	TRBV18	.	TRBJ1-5	CASSPYSRSNQPQHF	TGTGCCAGCTCACCGTACAGCAGATCTAATCAGCCCCAGCATTTT
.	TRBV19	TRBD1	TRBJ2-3	CASSIGTGHTDTQYF	TGTGCCAGTAGTATAGGGACAGGGCACACAGATACGCAGTATTTT
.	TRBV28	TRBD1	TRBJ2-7	CASSSTGTGGVNEQYF	TGTGCCAGCAGTTCCACTGGGACAGGGGGCGTAAACGAGCAGTACTTC
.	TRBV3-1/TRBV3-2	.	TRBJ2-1	CASSPPVTRPYNEQFF	TGTGCCAGCAGCCCGCCGGTAACTAGACCGTACAATGAGCAGTTCTTC
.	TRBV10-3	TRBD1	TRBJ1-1	CAGQGANTEAFF	TGTGCCGGACAGGGGGCGAACACTGAAGCTTTCTTT
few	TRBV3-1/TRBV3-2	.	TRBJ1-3	CASSSVGGLPGNTIYF	TGTGCCAGCAGCTCAGTGGGGGGACTGCCTGGAAACACCATATATTTT
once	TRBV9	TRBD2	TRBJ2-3	CASSVPGTSGSHGGDTQYF	TGTGCCAGCAGCGTCCCCGGGACTAGCGGGAGCCACGGGGGGGATACGCAGTATTTT
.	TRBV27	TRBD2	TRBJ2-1	CASSPGGGWYEQFF	TGTGCCAGCAGCCCGGGAGGCGGATGGTATGAGCAGTTCTTC
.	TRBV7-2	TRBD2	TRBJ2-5	CASRPSGRARETQYF	TGTGCCAGCAGGCCGAGCGGGAGGGCCCGTGAGACCCAGTACTTC
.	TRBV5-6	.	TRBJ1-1	CASSPPFGDLNTEAFF	TGTGCCAGCAGCCCGCCTTTCGGGGATTTGAACACTGAAGCTTTCTTT